This entry lists 24 T cell receptor beta chains sequenced from one sample in a study of blood T cell repertoires in COVID-19. Profiling relied on immunoSEQ multiplex PCR, and the TCRdb table lists in-frame clones only, not all of them. The sample includes around 77,000 clones, roughly nine tenths of them seen just once. Sequencing was done on a sample of peripheral blood. The source of these receptors is a woman older than 75 with active or convalescent COVID-19.

This chain connects TRBV7-8 to TRBJ2-7; the D gene is possibly TRBD2 (5 bases). Germline V gene lookup returns CDR1 SGHVS and CDR2 FQNEAQ. The CDR3 contains 14 residues. V lost 5 bases to trimming and J lost 6 bases, with 17 bases between them. CDR3 in DNA: TGTGCCAGCAGCCCGACCCCGTCGGGATCCGAGCAGTACTTC. It encodes CASSPTPSGSEQYF. Looking up the rest from reference TRBV7-8 and TRBJ2-7 gives the full variable domain: GAGVSQSPRYKVAKRGQDVALRCDPISGHVSLFWYQQALGQGPEFLTYFQNEAQLDKSGLPSDRFFAERPEGSVSTLKIQRTQQEDSAVYLCASSPTPSGSEQYFGPGTRLTVT.

This rearrangement joins TRBV12-3 or TRBV12-4 to TRBJ2-1, with D unresolved. Between the trimmed V and J ends, which lost 6 bases and 0 bases, there was a span of 6 bases. This CDR3 contains 13 residues. The CDR3 nucleotides read TGTGCCAGCAGCCCTAGCTCCTACAATGAGCAGTTCTTC. This gives the protein CASSPSSYNEQFF.

J is TRBJ1-5 and V is TRBV28; 11 bases are a match to TRBD1. The germline gives CDR1 MDHEN, CDR2 SYDVKM. The V and J ends lost 4 bases and 5 bases, in that order; junction bases with no gene match: 4. The CDR3 consists of 15 residues. The CDR3 DNA reads as TGTGCCAGCAGTTCCTGGGACAGGGGGGATCAGCCCCAGCATTTT. Protein: CASSSWDRGDQPQHF.

The rearrangement links TRBV11-2 to TRBJ2-5, with 7 bases identical to TRBD1. Germline assignment: CDR1 SGHAT and CDR2 FQNNGV. The junction had 2 bases not matched to a gene; V was cut back by 6 bases and J by 1 base. The CDR3 consists of 13 residues. CDR3 DNA sequence: TGTGCCAGCAGTCGGGACAGCCAAGAGACCCAGTACTTC. Translation: CASSRDSQETQYF.

V is TRBV5-1 and J is TRBJ2-5, with TRBD2 identical over 10 bases. This CDR3 contains 15 residues. Germline CDR1 reads SGHRS; CDR2 reads YFSETQ. With 0 bases clipped from V and 5 bases from J, the junction kept 4 bases outside the gene matches. The CDR3 reads CASSLERGGRETQYF. The CDR3 nucleotides are TGCGCCAGCAGCTTGGAGCGGGGGGGCCGGGAGACCCAGTACTTC.

The rearrangement joins TRBV7-8 to TRBJ1-1, with 8 bases lining up with TRBD1. The CDR3 extends over 17 amino acids. Trimming removed 0 bases from V and 6 bases from J; junction bases left unmatched: 12. CDR1 is SGHVS, CDR2 FQNEAQ, per germline. The chain's CDR3 is CASSLASGGAMSPEAFF. CDR3 in DNA: TGTGCCAGCAGCTTAGCGTCAGGGGGCGCAATGTCCCCTGAAGCTTTCTTT.

The gene calls are TRBV28 and TRBJ2-1; 7 bases line up with TRBD2. CDR1 and CDR2 from the germline V gene are MDHEN and SYDVKM. The V segment lost 4 bases and the J segment 6 bases; nucleotides outside the gene matches: 6. The CDR3 runs 14 residues. CDR3 DNA: TGTGCCAGCAGTTCGTGGGGGGGAAGCAATGAGCAGTTCTTC. It is translated as CASSSWGGSNEQFF.

The chain carries TRBV5-1 and TRBJ1-1; tentative D call: TRBD1 (5 bases). The CDR3 consists of 15 residues. Trimming pared 1 base from V and 6 bases from J, leaving 16 bases between. Germline V CDR1 and CDR2: SGHRS, YFSETQ. CDR3 bases: TGCGCCAGCAGCTTGTTAGGCAGGGCTTACGCTGAAGCTTTCTTT. Translated, it gives CASSLLGRAYAEAFF.

The chain links TRBV6-5 to TRBJ2-1; 8 bases match TRBD2. V shed 4 bases and J 3 bases; nucleotides not matched to a gene: 8. Germline V gene sequence: CDR1 MNHEY, CDR2 SVGAGI. The CDR3 length is 16 residues. The CDR3, as DNA: TGTGCCAGCAGTTTGGCGGGAGGAGGGGGCTACAATGAGCAGTTCTTC. It specifies CASSLAGGGGYNEQFF.

CDR3 nucleotides: TGTGCCAGCTCACCATATCAGGGCTCTGGAAACACCATATATTTT. It is translated as CASSPYQGSGNTIYF. The chain combines TRBV18 with TRBJ1-3; D perhaps matches TRBD1 (5 bases). V lost 2 bases to trimming and J lost 0 bases, with 8 bases between them. The CDR3 length is 15 residues. CDR1 and CDR2 (germline): KGHSH, LQKENI.

The chain links TRBV6-2 or TRBV6-3 to TRBJ2-2; a weak D match, TRBD1 (6 bases). CDR1 is MNHEY, CDR2 SVGEGT, per germline. Trimming pared 6 bases from V and 7 bases from J, leaving 15 bases between. CDR3 size: 14 residues. CDR3 residues: CASSKGQTFGELFF. CDR3 in DNA: TGTGCCAGCAGCAAAGGACAGACCTTCGGGGAGCTGTTTTTT.

The rearrangement uses TRBV9 and TRBJ2-7; the D gene is possibly TRBD2 (5 bases). V dropped 4 bases and J dropped 5 bases, with 10 bases sitting between them. The CDR3 covers 12 residues. CDR1 is SGDLS and CDR2 is YYNGEE in the germline V gene. In nucleotides, the CDR3 is TGTGCCAGCAGCCTGGACGGGAACGAGCAGTACTTC. Protein product: CASSLDGNEQYF.

The rearrangement joins TRBV5-1 to TRBJ2-1; 9 bases line up with TRBD2. The CDR3 is made up of 16 amino acids. The ends lost 1 base at V and 5 bases at J; junction bases unmatched: 7. The germline V gene has CDR1 SGHRS and CDR2 YFSETQ. The CDR3 is CASSLRAGGLNNEQFF. In DNA, the CDR3 is TGCGCCAGCAGCTTGAGAGCGGGGGGACTGAACAATGAGCAGTTCTTC.

This clone was recorded only once. The chain joins TRBV11-2 to TRBJ2-5; the D gene is possibly TRBD1 (5 bases). The germline gives CDR1 SGHAT, CDR2 FQNNGV. The germline V and J ends were trimmed by 5 bases and 5 bases, with 18 bases remaining between them. This CDR3 has 15 amino acids. CDR3 sequence: CASSPGRWAGETQYF. In DNA form, the CDR3 reads TGTGCCAGCAGCCCCGGGCGGTGGGCAGGGGAGACCCAGTACTTC.

This clone turned up a few times. V usage is TRBV18 and J usage is TRBJ1-4; D is ambiguous. Trimming took off 4 bases at V and 3 bases at J, with 6 bases between the two ends. Germline values: CDR1 KGHSH, CDR2 LQKENI. This CDR3 region has 13 residues. The CDR3, as DNA: TGTGCCAGCTCACTAAACTCTAATGAAAAACTGTTTTTT. As protein: CASSLNSNEKLFF.

This chain connects TRBV4-2 to TRBJ2-3; the match to TRBD2 covers 14 bases. Germline lookup yields CDR1 LGHNA and CDR2 YNFKEQ. The CDR3 is 17 amino acids. J lost 6 bases, V lost 0 bases, and 5 bases had no gene match. The CDR3 region has the DNA TGTGCCAGCAGCCAAGAGACTAGCGGGGGGGCCAGGGATACGCAGTATTTT. It yields the protein CASSQETSGGARDTQYF.

The chain couples TRBV4-1 to TRBJ1-2; D remains ambiguous. V lost 5 bases to trimming and J lost 2 bases, with 15 bases between them. There are 15 residues in the CDR3. CDR1 and CDR2 (germline): MGHRA, YSYEKL. CDR3 bases: TGCGCCAGCAGCTCCCCGGGGAGCGCCAACTATGGCTACACCTTC. It codes for CASSSPGSANYGYTF.

A remark on this clone: The same CDR3 also results from other DNA sequences found in this sample. V gene TRBV6-5 combines with J gene TRBJ1-3; maybe TRBD1 (5 bases). The CDR3 is 15 residues long. Germline V lookup: CDR1 MNHEY, CDR2 SVGAGI. V gave up 2 bases and J gave up 0 bases, with 8 bases separating them. CDR3 coding DNA: TGTGCCAGCAGTTACAGCGGGGGCTCTGGAAACACCATATATTTT. Residues: CASSYSGGSGNTIYF.

The chain couples TRBV5-4 to TRBJ1-2; D perhaps matches TRBD1 (6 bases). Germline V CDR1 and CDR2: SGHNT, YYREEE (reference sequence). V lost 4 bases to trimming and J lost 1 base, with 14 bases between them. There are 15 residues in the CDR3. CDR3 in DNA: TGTGCCAGCAGCCTCCCGGGGGGCAGTAACTATGGCTACACCTTC. Its translation is CASSLPGGSNYGYTF.

On this clone itself: Other DNA sequences from this sample encode an identical CDR3 as well. The chain joins TRBV18 to TRBJ2-2; 8 bases match TRBD1. Germline values: CDR1 KGHSH, CDR2 LQKENI. The CDR3 is made up of 16 amino acids. The V gene end was trimmed by 3 bases and the J gene end by 3 bases; junction bases not matched to a gene: 6. CDR3 DNA: TGTGCCAGCTCACCGCCGACAGGGGTCGACACCGGGGAGCTGTTTTTT. Encoded protein: CASSPPTGVDTGELFF.

The chain is built from TRBV18 and TRBJ1-1; a possible D gene is TRBD1 (5 bases). With 6 bases removed from V and 7 bases from J, the gap between germline ends came to 15 bases. CDR1 is KGHSH and CDR2 is LQKENI in the germline V gene. This CDR3 comprises 13 residues. The CDR3 bases are TGTGCCAGCTCGCCCCAGGGTTACGGTGAAGCTTTCTTT. Its protein product is CASSPQGYGEAFF.

A single count supports this clone. The V and J genes are TRBV19 and TRBJ2-7; 11 bases are a match to TRBD2. J lost 3 bases, V lost 6 bases, and 4 bases had no gene match. CDR1 and CDR2 (germline): LNHDA, SQIVND (reference sequence). The CDR3 sequence is 14 residues long. In DNA, the CDR3 is TGTGCCAGTAGCCCCGGGACTAGCGGCTACGAGCAGTACTTC. Protein sequence: CASSPGTSGYEQYF.

V usage is TRBV30 and J usage is TRBJ2-7; D is possibly TRBD2 (6 bases). This CDR3 is built from 13 residues. Germline assignment: CDR1 GTSNPN and CDR2 SVGIG (reference sequence). Between the trimmed V and J ends, which lost 3 bases and 2 bases, there was a span of 11 bases. The DNA of the CDR3 is TGTGCCTGGAGGGGGGGACCGGCCTACGAGCAGTACTTC. This encodes CAWRGGPAYEQYF.

The chain links TRBV7-9 to TRBJ1-5, with 7 positions matching TRBD1. The CDR3 runs 14 residues. The V and J ends lost 5 bases and 9 bases, in that order; junction bases with no gene match: 10. CDR1 and CDR2 from the germline V gene are SEHNR and FQNEAQ (reference sequence). This CDR3 is CASSRGTAEGPQHF. The CDR3 DNA reads TGTGCCAGCAGCCGGGGGACAGCAGAAGGGCCCCAGCATTTT.